Here is one T cell receptor (beta chain) with its context. The data belong to a study of regulatory T cells in long-lasting Graves disease. Trimming pared 0 bases from V and 0 bases from J, leaving 9 bases between. This CDR3 comprises 16 residues. CDR1 SGHDN and CDR2 FVKESK come from the germline V gene. Combining iRepertoire HTBI primers with Arm-PCR of CDR3 regions, the authors built TCR beta libraries. MiXCR, applied by TCRdb to the multiplex PCR reads, yields one record per CDR3 protein. The table shows fewer than 500,000 distinct CDR3 sequences, with roughly 16% occurring only once. Regarding time point: newly diagnosed GD, antithyroid drugs for less than 3 months. Generation of the TCR library employed RNA extracted from PBMCs. In addition, the sample was reused for a study of T cells in Graves' hyperthyroidism and ophthalmopathy.

This sample comprised peripheral blood mononuclear cells (PBMCs), obtained at new diagnosis, from a patient treated with antithyroid drugs. This receptor was obtained from a man in his forties with Graves disease. This rearrangement joins TRBV14 to TRBJ2-1; D tentatively reads TRBD1 or TRBD2 (5 bases each). The CDR3: CASSQDGGSSYNEQFF. The CDR3 nucleotides read TGTGCCAGCAGCCAAGATGGGGGAAGCTCCTACAATGAGCAGTTCTTC.